A single sample gave rise to the 31 T cell receptor beta chains below, sequenced in a study of control samples from healthy donors and cancer patients. Clones were read by immunoSEQ multiplex PCR, and TCRdb kept only the in-frame ones, dropping some. The sample lists 85,000 to 100,000 clones, roughly 86% seen once, with 1.5% to 2% in the top ten. Sequenced sample: blood. These receptors originate from a man aged 55 to 70 in good health.

The chain employs TRBV5-6 and TRBJ2-7; D is undetermined. Trimming took off 3 bases at V and 5 bases at J, with 12 bases between the two ends. The germline V gene has CDR1 SGHDT and CDR2 YYEEEE. The CDR3 consists of 13 residues. The CDR3 spells CASSYVRRHEQYF. The CDR3 region has the DNA TGTGCCAGCAGCTATGTGAGACGCCACGAGCAGTACTTC.

The chain uses TRBV4-2 and TRBJ1-6; D not resolved. This CDR3 spans 17 amino acids. Trimming cost V 0 bases and J 10 bases, with 19 bases left between them. Per germline, CDR1 LGHNA and CDR2 YNFKEQ. The CDR3 reads CASSQDLTRPTGSPLHF. In DNA form, the CDR3 reads TGTGCCAGCAGCCAAGATCTAACCAGACCCACGGGATCACCCCTCCACTTT.

Comments on this clone: A much more abundant neighbour one base away suggests this may be a read error. V gene TRBV14 combines with J gene TRBJ1-1; D might be TRBD1 (6 bases). The CDR3 extends over 13 amino acids. Looked up from germline, CDR1 is SGHDN and CDR2 is FVKESK. V gave up 5 bases and J gave up 3 bases, with 10 bases separating them. This chain's CDR3 is CASSEQGYTEAFF. CDR3 DNA sequence: TGTGCCAGCAGCGAACAGGGCTACACTGAAGCTTTCTTT.

The V and J genes are TRBV29-1 and TRBJ2-1; TRBD1 is a possible D gene (6 bases). The CDR3 length is 11 residues. Germline V gene lookup returns CDR1 SQVTM and CDR2 ANQGSEA. The V end was cut by 7 bases, the J end by 8 bases, with 12 bases between. CDR3 sequence reads: CSGNSGDEQFF. The CDR3 DNA follows: TGCAGCGGAAATTCAGGGGATGAGCAGTTCTTC.

The chain couples TRBV30 to TRBJ2-1; 16 bases align to TRBD2. The CDR3 spans 16 residues. Germline lookup yields CDR1 GTSNPN and CDR2 SVGIG (reference sequence). V trimming: 4 bases; J trimming: 5 bases; junction bases outside the gene matches: 5. Here the CDR3 reads CAWTGTSGRANNEQFF. The DNA for the CDR3 is TGTGCCTGGACCGGGACTAGCGGGAGGGCCAACAATGAGCAGTTCTTC.

This chain connects TRBV2 to TRBJ2-7, with D unresolved. Germline CDR1 reads SNHLY; CDR2 reads FYNNEI. Trimming shortened V by 8 bases and J by 0 bases, and 17 bases separated the two germline ends. CDR3 size: 15 residues. CDR3 amino acids: CASAPGVQVSYEQYF. In DNA, the CDR3 is TGTGCCAGCGCCCCTGGAGTCCAGGTCTCCTACGAGCAGTACTTC.

The chain carries TRBV21-1 and TRBJ2-5; the table's TRBD2 call for D was not verified on the DNA. TRBV21-1 is flagged as a pseudogene. This CDR3 is 14 amino acids long. The CDR3 region is CASAQGGGKETQYF. CDR3 in DNA: TGTGCCAGCGCCCAGGGAGGTGGCAAGGAGACCCAGTACTTC.

The chain has TRBV19 and TRBJ2-6; TRBD2 might be the D (5 bases). Germline CDR1 LNHDA, CDR2 SQIVND (reference sequence). The V gene lost 7 bases and the J gene lost 0 bases, with 7 bases spanning the gap. This CDR3 spans 14 amino acids. CDR3 loop: CASKGGSGANVLTF. CDR3 DNA sequence: TGTGCCAGTAAAGGAGGCTCTGGGGCCAACGTCCTGACTTTC.

CDR3 amino acids: CAWSSALAGSDTQYF. In DNA, the CDR3 is TGTGCCTGGTCCTCGGCACTAGCGGGGTCAGATACGCAGTATTTT. V usage is TRBV30 and J usage is TRBJ2-3, with 10 bases matching TRBD2. V lost 5 bases to trimming and J lost 4 bases; unmatched junction nucleotides: 9. There are 15 residues in the CDR3. Per the germline V gene, CDR1 is GTSNPN and CDR2 is SVGIG (reference sequence).

This chain connects TRBV6-1 to TRBJ1-5; no clear D. The CDR3 runs to 14 residues. Between the trimmed V and J ends, which lost 2 bases and 7 bases, there was a span of 12 bases. CDR1 and CDR2 (germline): MNHNS, SASEGT. Here the CDR3 reads CASSELTASQPQHF. In DNA, the CDR3 is TGTGCCAGCAGTGAACTCACAGCGAGCCAGCCCCAGCATTTT.

J is TRBJ2-3 and V is TRBV3-1 (or the pseudogene TRBV3-2); 8 bases line up with TRBD2. The CDR3 extends over 13 amino acids. The J segment lost 3 bases and the V segment lost 6 bases, leaving 2 bases of the junction unmatched. The germline gives CDR1 LGHDT, CDR2 YNNKEL (reference sequence). The CDR3 reads CASSTSGTDTQYF. The CDR3 coding sequence is TGTGCCAGCAGTACTAGCGGTACAGATACGCAGTATTTT.

The V and J genes are TRBV9 and TRBJ2-3; D is possibly TRBD1 (5 bases). With 5 bases removed from V and 1 base from J, the gap between germline ends came to 14 bases. In germline, CDR1 is SGDLS, CDR2 YYNGEE. The CDR3 covers 15 residues. The DNA for the CDR3 is TGTGCCAGCAGTCCGAAGGGGTCTGGCACAGATACGCAGTATTTT. It is translated as CASSPKGSGTDTQYF. The entire variable domain, with the rest obtained from reference TRBV9 and TRBJ2-3, is as follows: DSGVTQTPKHLITATGQRVTLRCSPRSGDLSVYWYQQSLDQGLQFLIQYYNGEERAKGNILERFSAQQFPDLHSELNLSSLELGDSALYFCASSPKGSGTDTQYFGPGTRLTVL.

CDR3: CASSQDQAQNYGYTF. CDR3 bases: TGTGCCAGTAGTCAGGACCAAGCCCAAAACTATGGCTACACCTTC. V is TRBV19 and J is TRBJ1-2; no clear D. Germline V gene sequence: CDR1 LNHDA, CDR2 SQIVND (reference sequence). The CDR3 extends over 15 amino acids. V lost 5 bases, J lost 2 bases, and 15 bases lay in between.

The rearrangement uses TRBV11-2 and TRBJ2-7; D not certain. V was clipped by 1 base and J by 4 bases, with 17 bases between them. The germline CDR1 and CDR2 sequences are SGHAT and FQNNGV. CDR3 size: 16 residues. This CDR3 is CASSLVSLLGIYEQYF. The CDR3 DNA follows: TGTGCCAGCAGCTTAGTTTCTCTCCTGGGTATATACGAGCAGTACTTC.

The genes are TRBV19 and TRBJ2-4, with 7 bases lining up with TRBD2. The CDR3 has 15 amino acids. The V gene end was trimmed by 7 bases and the J gene end by 8 bases; junction bases not matched to a gene: 14. Germline CDR1 and CDR2: LNHDA and SQIVND (reference sequence). CDR3 loop: CASTLPPGRKDIQYF. CDR3 nucleotides: TGTGCCAGTACCCTACCGCCCGGGAGGAAAGACATTCAGTACTTC.

The chain combines TRBV14 with TRBJ1-6; 7 bases agree with TRBD1. With V trimmed by 2 bases and J by 6 bases, 7 bases remained unmatched. The germline gives CDR1 SGHDN, CDR2 FVKESK. The CDR3 spans 16 residues. CDR3 DNA sequence: TGTGCCAGCAGCCAACGGTTCCCAGGGGGTAATTCACCCCTCCACTTT. It translates to CASSQRFPGGNSPLHF.

There are a few counts of this clone. The CDR3 nucleotides are TGTGCCAGCAGAGTTGGAAACACCATATATTTT. It yields the protein CASRVGNTIYF. The rearrangement joins TRBV12-3 or TRBV12-4 to TRBJ1-3; D is ambiguous. The CDR3 runs 11 residues. The V end lost 6 bases, the J end lost 3 bases, and 3 bases lay between the germline ends.

The gene calls are TRBV16 and TRBJ1-6; no reliable D call. Germline V gene data show CDR1 as KGHSY and CDR2 as FQNENV. V lost 0 bases and J lost 6, with 9 bases in between. The CDR3 has 15 residues. CDR3 residues: CASSQSGGGNSPLHF. The CDR3 coding sequence is TGTGCCAGCAGCCAATCTGGCGGAGGTAATTCACCCCTCCACTTT.

The chain employs TRBV7-8 and TRBJ2-2; 8 positions match TRBD2. The CDR3 has 17 residues. V shed 2 bases and J 4 bases; nucleotides not matched to a gene: 9. Germline CDR1 and CDR2: SGHVS and FQNEAQ. CDR3 in amino acids: CASSLQRLALSTGELFF. CDR3 DNA: TGTGCCAGCAGCTTACAGCGACTAGCGCTGAGCACCGGGGAGCTGTTTTTT.

V is TRBV6-1 and J is TRBJ2-3; 10 bases fit TRBD2. Germline values: CDR1 MNHNS, CDR2 SASEGT. Trimming removed 3 bases from V and 2 bases from J; junction bases left unmatched: 5. The CDR3 covers 16 residues. The CDR3 spells CASSEVAGGYTDTQYF. DNA for the CDR3: TGTGCCAGCAGTGAGGTAGCGGGGGGCTACACAGATACGCAGTATTTT.

This clone was observed a single time. The chain uses TRBV10-3 and TRBJ1-5, with a weak D call TRBD1 (5 bases). The V gene's germline CDR1 is ENHRY and CDR2 SYGVKD. V lost 6 bases and J lost 2, with 17 bases in between. This CDR3 is built from 16 residues. The CDR3 loop reads CAISHGGGSGNQPQHF. The DNA for the CDR3 is TGTGCCATCAGCCATGGGGGGGGATCTGGCAATCAGCCCCAGCATTTT.

This rearrangement joins TRBV7-9 to TRBJ2-3; D is unresolved. The germline V gene has CDR1 SEHNR and CDR2 FQNEAQ (reference sequence). This CDR3 comprises 12 residues. V was trimmed by 3 bases and J by 2 bases, leaving 3 bases between them. The CDR3 DNA sequence: TGTGCCAGCAGCTTGATCACAGATACGCAGTATTTT. This codes for CASSLITDTQYF.

CDR3 sequence: CASSGRTSGPYEQYF. The CDR3, as DNA: TGTGCCAGCAGTGGGCGGACTAGCGGCCCTTACGAGCAGTACTTC. The chain couples TRBV2 to TRBJ2-7, with 10 bases fitting TRBD2. This CDR3 has 15 amino acids. Per germline, CDR1 SNHLY and CDR2 FYNNEI. Trimming at V came to 4 bases and at J to 4 bases, leaving 7 bases not matched to a gene.

The rearrangement links TRBV7-9 to TRBJ2-3, with 11 nucleotides matching TRBD1. V shed 5 bases and J 8 bases; nucleotides not matched to a gene: 9. The CDR3 is made up of 15 amino acids. Germline V gene sequence: CDR1 SEHNR, CDR2 FQNEAQ (reference sequence). In DNA, the CDR3 is TGTGCCAGCAGCCGCTCCGGGACAGGGGGAGGTACGCAGTATTTT. Its translation: CASSRSGTGGGTQYF.

V usage is TRBV6-5 and J usage is TRBJ1-1, with 7 positions matching TRBD1. V was clipped by 4 bases and J by 5 bases; unmatched bases: 7. Germline CDR1 is MNHEY and CDR2 is SVGAGI. There are 14 residues in the CDR3. The DNA for the CDR3 is TGTGCCAGCAGTTTAAACAGGGGAGGGACTGAAGCTTTCTTT. Protein sequence: CASSLNRGGTEAFF.

The chain links TRBV28 to TRBJ2-1; TRBD2 matches 10 bases. CDR1 and CDR2 from the germline V gene are MDHEN and SYDVKM. The trim removed 2 bases at V and 0 bases at J, leaving 4 bases unmatched. CDR3 size: 17 residues. The CDR3 DNA sequence: TGTGCCAGCAGTTTAATACTAGCGGGATCCTCCTACAATGAGCAGTTCTTC. Encoded protein: CASSLILAGSSYNEQFF.

The gene calls are TRBV10-3 and TRBJ1-4; maybe TRBD1 (6 bases). The germline CDR1 and CDR2 sequences are ENHRY and SYGVKD. This CDR3 region has 14 residues. With 4 bases removed from V and 5 bases from J, the gap between germline ends came to 11 bases. The CDR3 is CAISGPGANEKLFF. In DNA, the CDR3 is TGTGCCATCAGTGGGCCAGGGGCGAATGAAAAACTGTTTTTT.

The chain employs TRBV4-2 and TRBJ1-3, with D possibly being TRBD1 (6 bases). The V gene's germline CDR1 is LGHNA and CDR2 YNFKEQ. V lost 0 bases, J lost 4 bases, and 10 bases lay in between. The CDR3 loop spans 15 amino acids. In DNA form, the CDR3 reads TGTGCCAGCAGCCAAGAGGGGGCGTCAGGAAACACCATATATTTT. Protein product: CASSQEGASGNTIYF.

This clone appeared once. The gene calls are TRBV19 and TRBJ2-7, with D perhaps assigned TRBD1 or TRBD2 (6 bases each). The CDR3 runs to 13 residues. CDR1 and CDR2 (germline): LNHDA, SQIVND (reference sequence). Trimming left V 5 bases short and J 4 bases short, with 12 bases between. DNA of the CDR3: TGTGCCAGTAGTCCAAGGGGGAGGTACGAGCAGTACTTC. Translated, it gives CASSPRGRYEQYF.

The chain has TRBV7-2 and TRBJ2-7; weak D call: TRBD1 (5 bases). The germline V and J ends were trimmed by 11 bases and 1 base, with 15 bases remaining between them. The length of the CDR3 is 13 residues. The germline V gene encodes CDR1 SGHTA and CDR2 FQGNSA. DNA for the CDR3: TGTGCCTCCCGAAAGGGGCTTTCCTACGAGCAGTACTTC. This gives the protein CASRKGLSYEQYF.

The chain has TRBV5-5 and TRBJ1-2, with 9 nucleotides matching TRBD1. CDR3 size: 13 residues. The V segment lost 4 bases and the J segment 7 bases; nucleotides outside the gene matches: 5. Per germline, CDR1 SGHKS and CDR2 YYEKEE (reference sequence). The chain's CDR3 is CASSPTGGFGYTF. Written as DNA, the CDR3 is TGTGCCAGCAGCCCGACAGGGGGTTTTGGCTACACCTTC.